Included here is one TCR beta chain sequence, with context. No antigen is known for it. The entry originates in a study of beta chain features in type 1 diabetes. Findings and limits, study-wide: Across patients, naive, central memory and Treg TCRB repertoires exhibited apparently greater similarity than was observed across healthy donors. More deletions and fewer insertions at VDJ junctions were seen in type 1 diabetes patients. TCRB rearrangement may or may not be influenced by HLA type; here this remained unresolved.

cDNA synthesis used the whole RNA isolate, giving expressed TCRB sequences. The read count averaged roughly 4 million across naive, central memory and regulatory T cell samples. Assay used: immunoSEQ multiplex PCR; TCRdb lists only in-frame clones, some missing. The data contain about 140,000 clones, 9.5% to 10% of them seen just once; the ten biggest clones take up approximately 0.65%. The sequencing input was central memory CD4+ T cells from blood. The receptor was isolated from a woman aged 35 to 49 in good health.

The CDR3 here is CASRTGPANTGELFF. The CDR3 DNA sequence: TGTGCCAGCAGGACAGGCCCCGCGAACACCGGGGAGCTGTTTTTT. The chain has TRBV6-5 and TRBJ2-2, with D tentatively TRBD1 (6 bases). V lost 6 bases and J lost 0, with 11 bases in between. The CDR3 contains 15 residues. Per the germline V gene, CDR1 is MNHEY and CDR2 is SVGAGI.